This T cell receptor (beta chain) was captured in a study of graft-versus-host responses after intestinal transplantation. On the study more broadly: Anti-thymocyte globulin was used for induction in all recipients, who then took tacrolimus and steroids for approximately 3 years.

TCRdb's table, derived via immunoSEQ multiplex PCR, lists solely in-frame clones and lacks some. The sample consists of about 97,000 clones, 91% of them appearing once. General study findings and limits: GvH clones were identified in recipient marrow, with some first appearing in ileum or blood. After transplant, early declines in HvG clones were associated with peak levels of circulating GvH clones.

As to this clone: Its cognate antigen is unknown.

The ends were cut back, 5 bases at V and 4 bases at J, with 11 bases in the middle. In germline, CDR1 is LGHNA, CDR2 YNFKEQ. This CDR3 spans 13 amino acids. The clonotype originates from a human donor who was the organ donor for an intestinal transplant. The sequenced sample was unstimulated CD4+ T cells sorted from spleen or lymph node cells, obtained before transplant. The chain joins TRBV4-2 to TRBJ1-2, with a weak D call TRBD1 (5 bases). CDR3 sequence (DNA): TGTGCCAGCAGCGCCGACAGTCCCTATGGCTACACCTTC. Translation: CASSADSPYGYTF.